This T cell receptor beta chain is drawn from a study of blood T cell repertoires in COVID-19. Looking at the study overall: The United States, Italy and Spain were the sources of the acute and convalescent COVID-19 samples. The analysed material was cDNA or gDNA that came from T cells, B-cell-depleted T cells, or PBMCs.

The CDR3 sequence is 15 residues long. V shed 4 bases, J shed 6 bases, and the junction held 9 bases outside the gene matches. Germline loops: CDR1 MNHEY, CDR2 SMNVEV (reference sequence). Method: immunoSEQ multiplex PCR; TCRdb's copy keeps in-frame clones and lacks some. The table lists under 60,000 clones, about 85% of them singletons. V gene TRBV27 combines with J gene TRBJ2-1; TRBD2 matches 7 bases. This receptor was obtained from a human donor with acute or convalescent COVID-19. The donor label of this sample is uncertain. Sample: peripheral blood. This chain's CDR3 is CASSSALGGGNEQFF. The CDR3 DNA reads TGTGCCAGCAGTTCGGCCCTGGGGGGGGGCAATGAGCAGTTCTTC.